This note documents a single TCR beta chain sequence. Its specificity is unknown. A much more abundant neighbour one base away suggests this may be a read error. These data come from a study of T cells in Graves' hyperthyroidism and ophthalmopathy. CDR3 length equals 13 residues. Germline V lookup: CDR1 SQVTM, CDR2 ANQGSEA. Template material for amplifying TCR beta CDR3 regions consisted of RNA transcripts. TCR CDR3 underwent first-round RT-PCR with the HTBI primer set. TCRdb used MiXCR to reprocess the multiplex PCR reads, holding one entry per CDR3 protein. The sample consists of some 250,000 distinct CDR3 sequences, around 15% of them appearing once. The study, taken as a whole, reports: Among thyroid clonotypes expanded above 0.001, most also appeared in blood. Using 13 V-J features, a model discriminated ophthalmopathy from stable hyperthyroidism.

The chain has TRBV29-1 and TRBJ1-1; the D gene is possibly TRBD1 (6 bases). This clonotype originated in a woman between 45 and 65 years old with Graves' hyperthyroidism that later progressed to Graves' ophthalmopathy. The sample consisted of blood. CDR3 nucleotides: TGCGGCGGGGGACATCTCGACGGAACTGAAGCTTTCTTT. Its translation is CGGGHLDGTEAFF.